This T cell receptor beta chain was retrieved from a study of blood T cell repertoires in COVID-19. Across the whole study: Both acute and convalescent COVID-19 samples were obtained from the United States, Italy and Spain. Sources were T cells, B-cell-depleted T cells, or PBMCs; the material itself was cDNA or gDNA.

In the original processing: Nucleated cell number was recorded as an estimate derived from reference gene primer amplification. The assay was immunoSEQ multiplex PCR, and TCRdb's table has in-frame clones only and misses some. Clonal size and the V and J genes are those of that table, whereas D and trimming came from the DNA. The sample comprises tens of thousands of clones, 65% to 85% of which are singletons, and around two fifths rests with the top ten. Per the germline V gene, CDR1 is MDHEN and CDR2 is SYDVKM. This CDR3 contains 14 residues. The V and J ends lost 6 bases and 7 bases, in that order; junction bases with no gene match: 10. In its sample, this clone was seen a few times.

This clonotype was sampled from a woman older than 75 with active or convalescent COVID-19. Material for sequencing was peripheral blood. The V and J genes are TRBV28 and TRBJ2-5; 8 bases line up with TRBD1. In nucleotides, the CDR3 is TGTGCCAGCAGCCGGACAGGGCCTTCGGGGACCCAGTACTTC. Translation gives CASSRTGPSGTQYF.